The subject of this entry is one TCR beta chain. Its antigen is unidentified. The source of the sample is a study of T-cell memory formation after mild COVID-19. Broader study findings: While clones contracting from day 15 to 85 were balanced between CD4 and CD8, later expanders leaned CD4+. Some responding clones appeared in pre-infection memory, suggesting cross-reactive memory joined. CD4+ contracting clones were found mainly in CM and EM, and CD8+ ones in EMRA.

Trimming took off 1 base at V and 3 bases at J, with 6 bases between the two ends. The CDR3 totals 13 residues. Germline CDR1 SGHTA, CDR2 FQGNSA. TCRdb used MiXCR to reprocess the 5' RACE reads, holding one entry per CDR3 protein. The sample has under 300,000 distinct CDR3 sequences; 8% to 10% are singletons. The receptor's source is a man younger than 35 who had mild COVID-19 (a few samples of this study predate the infection). Cell type and time point are not known. The material sequenced was PBMCs or a T cell subset sorted from them (not recorded which). This chain uses TRBV7-2 with TRBJ1-2; D gene uncertain. The CDR3 DNA sequence: TGTGCCAGCAGCTTAGGTTTTGACTATGGCTACACCTTC. It translates to CASSLGFDYGYTF. Full variable domain (outside the CDR3, taken from reference TRBV7-2 and TRBJ1-2): GAGVSQSPSNKVTEKGKDVELRCDPISGHTALYWYRQSLGQGLEFLIYFQGNSAPDKSGLPSDRFSAERTGGSVSTLTIQRTQQEDSAVYLCASSLGFDYGYTFGSGTRLTVV.